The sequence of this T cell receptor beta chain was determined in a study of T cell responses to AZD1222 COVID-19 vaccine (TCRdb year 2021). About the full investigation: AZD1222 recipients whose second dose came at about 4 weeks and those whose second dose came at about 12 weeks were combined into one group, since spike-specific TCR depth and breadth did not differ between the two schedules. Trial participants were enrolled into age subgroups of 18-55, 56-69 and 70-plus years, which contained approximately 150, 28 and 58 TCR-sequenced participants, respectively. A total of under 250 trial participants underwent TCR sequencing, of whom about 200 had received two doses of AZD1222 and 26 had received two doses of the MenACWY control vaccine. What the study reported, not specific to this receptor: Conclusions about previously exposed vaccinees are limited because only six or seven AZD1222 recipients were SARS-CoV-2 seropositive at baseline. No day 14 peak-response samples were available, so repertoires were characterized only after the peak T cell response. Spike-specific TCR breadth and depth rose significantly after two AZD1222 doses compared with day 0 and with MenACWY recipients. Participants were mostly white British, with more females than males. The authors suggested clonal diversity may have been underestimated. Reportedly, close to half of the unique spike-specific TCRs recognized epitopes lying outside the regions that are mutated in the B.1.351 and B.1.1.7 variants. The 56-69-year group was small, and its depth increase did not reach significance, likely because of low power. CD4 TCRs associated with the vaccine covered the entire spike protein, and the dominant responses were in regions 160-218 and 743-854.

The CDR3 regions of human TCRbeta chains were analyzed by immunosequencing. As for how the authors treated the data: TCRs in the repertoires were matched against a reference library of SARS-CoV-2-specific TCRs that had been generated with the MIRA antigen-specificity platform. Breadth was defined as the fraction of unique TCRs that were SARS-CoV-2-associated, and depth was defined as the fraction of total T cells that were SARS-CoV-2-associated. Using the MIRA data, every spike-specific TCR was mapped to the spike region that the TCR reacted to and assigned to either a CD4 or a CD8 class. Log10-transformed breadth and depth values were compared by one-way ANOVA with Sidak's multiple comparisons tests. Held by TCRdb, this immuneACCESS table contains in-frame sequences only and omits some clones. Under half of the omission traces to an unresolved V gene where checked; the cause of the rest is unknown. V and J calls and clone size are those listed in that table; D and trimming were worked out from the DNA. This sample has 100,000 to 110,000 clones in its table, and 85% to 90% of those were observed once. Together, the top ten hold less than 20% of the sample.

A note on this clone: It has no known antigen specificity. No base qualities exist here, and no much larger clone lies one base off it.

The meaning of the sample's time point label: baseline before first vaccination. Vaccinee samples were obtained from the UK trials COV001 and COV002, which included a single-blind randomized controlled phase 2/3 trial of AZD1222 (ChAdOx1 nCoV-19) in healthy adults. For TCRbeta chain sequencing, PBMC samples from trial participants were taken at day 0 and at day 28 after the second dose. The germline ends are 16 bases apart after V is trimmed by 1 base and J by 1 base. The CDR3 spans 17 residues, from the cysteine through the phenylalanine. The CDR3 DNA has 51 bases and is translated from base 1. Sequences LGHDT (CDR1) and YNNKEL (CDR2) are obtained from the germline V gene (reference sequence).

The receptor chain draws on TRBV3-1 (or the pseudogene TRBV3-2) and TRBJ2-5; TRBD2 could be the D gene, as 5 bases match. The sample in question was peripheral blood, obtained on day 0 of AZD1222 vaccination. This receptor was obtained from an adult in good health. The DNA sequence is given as TGTGCCAGCAGCCAAGGGTCGGGAAGCGACATCCAAGAGACCCAGTACTTC. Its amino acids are CASSQGSGSDIQETQYF.